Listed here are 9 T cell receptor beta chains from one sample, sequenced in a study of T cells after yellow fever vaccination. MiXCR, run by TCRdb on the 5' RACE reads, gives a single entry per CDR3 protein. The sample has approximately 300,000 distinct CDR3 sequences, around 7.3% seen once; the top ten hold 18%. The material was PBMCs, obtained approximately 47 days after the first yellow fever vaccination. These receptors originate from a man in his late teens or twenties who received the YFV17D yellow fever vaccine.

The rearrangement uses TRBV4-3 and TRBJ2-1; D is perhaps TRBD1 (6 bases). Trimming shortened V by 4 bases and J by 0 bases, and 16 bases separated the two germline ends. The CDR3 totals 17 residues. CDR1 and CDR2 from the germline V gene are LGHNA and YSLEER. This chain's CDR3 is CASSPISGAGSYNEQFF. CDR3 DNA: TGCGCCAGCAGCCCCATATCAGGGGCCGGCTCCTACAATGAGCAGTTCTTC.

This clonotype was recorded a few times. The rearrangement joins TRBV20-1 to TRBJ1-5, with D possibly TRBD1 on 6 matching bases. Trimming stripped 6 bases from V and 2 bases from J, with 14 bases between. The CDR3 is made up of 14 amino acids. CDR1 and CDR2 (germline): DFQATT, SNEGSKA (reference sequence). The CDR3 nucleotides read TGCAGTGCGTTGAGGGCAGGGGGCAATCAGCCCCAGCATTTT. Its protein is CSALRAGGNQPQHF.

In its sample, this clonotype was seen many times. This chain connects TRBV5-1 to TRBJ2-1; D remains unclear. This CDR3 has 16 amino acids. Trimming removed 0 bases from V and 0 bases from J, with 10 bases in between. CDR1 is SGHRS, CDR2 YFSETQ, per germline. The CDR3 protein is CASSLVARSSYNEQFF. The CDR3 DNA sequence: TGCGCCAGCAGCTTGGTGGCCAGAAGCTCCTACAATGAGCAGTTCTTC.

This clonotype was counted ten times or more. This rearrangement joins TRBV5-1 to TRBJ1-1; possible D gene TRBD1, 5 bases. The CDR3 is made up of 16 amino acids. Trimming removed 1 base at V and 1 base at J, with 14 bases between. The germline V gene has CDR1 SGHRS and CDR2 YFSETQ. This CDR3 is CASSLLVAGSNTEAFF. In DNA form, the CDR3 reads TGCGCCAGCAGCTTGCTTGTGGCAGGGTCGAACACTGAAGCTTTCTTT.

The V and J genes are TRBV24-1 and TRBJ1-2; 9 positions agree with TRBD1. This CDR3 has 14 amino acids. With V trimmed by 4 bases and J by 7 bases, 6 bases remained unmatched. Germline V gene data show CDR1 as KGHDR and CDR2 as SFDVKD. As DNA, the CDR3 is TGTGCCACCAGTGAGGGACAGGGAAGTTCTGGCTACACCTTC. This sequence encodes CATSEGQGSSGYTF.

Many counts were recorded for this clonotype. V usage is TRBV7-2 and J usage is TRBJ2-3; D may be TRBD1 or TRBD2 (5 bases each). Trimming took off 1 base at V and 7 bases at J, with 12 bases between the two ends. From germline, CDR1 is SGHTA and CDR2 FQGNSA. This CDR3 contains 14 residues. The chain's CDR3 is CASSLEVGRNTQYF. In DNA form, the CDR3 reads TGTGCCAGCAGCTTAGAGGTGGGACGGAATACGCAGTATTTT.

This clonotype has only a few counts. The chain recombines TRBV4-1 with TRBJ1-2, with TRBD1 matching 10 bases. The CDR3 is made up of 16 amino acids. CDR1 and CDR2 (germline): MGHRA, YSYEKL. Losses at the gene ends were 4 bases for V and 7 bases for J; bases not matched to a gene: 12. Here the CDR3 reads CASSRKGEGQGFGYTF. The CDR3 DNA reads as TGCGCCAGCAGCCGAAAGGGGGAGGGACAGGGGTTTGGCTACACCTTC.

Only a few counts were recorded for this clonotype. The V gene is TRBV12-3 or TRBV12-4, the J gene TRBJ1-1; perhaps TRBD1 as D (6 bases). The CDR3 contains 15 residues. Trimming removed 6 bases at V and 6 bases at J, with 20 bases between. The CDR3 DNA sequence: TGTGCCAGCAGCCAGGGCGGACAGTTATACTCTGAAGCTTTCTTT. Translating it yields CASSQGGQLYSEAFF.

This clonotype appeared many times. In DNA form, the CDR3 reads TGTGCCAGTAGTATGCCCGGACAGGGAGCTAACTATGGCTACACCTTC. Protein sequence: CASSMPGQGANYGYTF. The rearrangement links TRBV19 to TRBJ1-2; 8 bases are a match to TRBD1. CDR1 and CDR2 (germline): LNHDA, SQIVND (reference sequence). This CDR3 is built from 16 residues. V dropped 3 bases and J dropped 0; count of bases not matched to a gene: 6.